This is a list of T cell receptor beta chains from one sample in a study of T-cell memory formation after mild COVID-19. A single record per CDR3 protein comes from TCRdb applying MiXCR to the 5' RACE reads. The table includes just under 150,000 distinct CDR3 sequences, 6% to 7% detected once. Sequencing input: PBMCs or a T cell subset sorted from them (not recorded which). The receptors stem from an adult woman who had mild COVID-19 (a few samples of this study predate the infection). Cell type and time point are not known. Both conserved end residues are part of each CDR3.

v_gene	CDR3aa
TRBV10-3	CAIKGQGAGQIGNTEAFF
TRBV12-3/TRBV12-4	CASSLSDRHGYTF
TRBV6-6	CASSYPEGVGNTEAFF
TRBV3-1	CASSPAAHEQYF
TRBV7-2	CASSLSAGTLYEQYF
TRBV5-5	CASSSRTDANYGYTF
TRBV12-3/TRBV12-4	CASSLRLTSGGYTDTQYF
TRBV20-1	CSARAPIAGVSYNEQFF
TRBV5-1	CASSLAALDTQYF
TRBV29-1	CSVVYRVPGELFF
TRBV11-2	CASSTGLKEKLFF
TRBV6-5	CASSPRLGENTEAFF
TRBV5-5	CASSLFVAGRTDTQYF
TRBV4-1	CASSHRDRGLSPGANVLTF
TRBV18	CASSPGATGELFF
TRBV6-2/TRBV6-3	CASTPRRLAGINNEQFF
TRBV5-5	CASSSAIAGETQYF
TRBV5-1	CASSQQGPYNEQFF
TRBV24-1	CATSRSGSSNQPQHF
TRBV9	CASSFTDRLSYNEQFF
TRBV15	CATSRDRRGTSYNSPLHF
TRBV27	CASSLLGPSNEQFF
TRBV12-3/TRBV12-4	CASSLIGSVYEQYF
TRBV7-9	CASSARDSYGYTF
TRBV19	CASSMGGTGYTF
TRBV7-9	CASSTRGVTDTQYF
TRBV11-2	CASSFWGLAGGRVYEQYF
TRBV5-1	CASSLVTGGLRTDTQYF
TRBV29-1	CSADRGNIQYF
TRBV6-2/TRBV6-3	CASLLRGRAGETQYF
TRBV7-6	CASSLIDAGTGELFF
TRBV7-8	CASSLALARGSYNEQFF
TRBV5-1	CASSLGTSGRGEQYF
TRBV6-6	CASLRDRDAYGYTF
TRBV24-1	CATSDLSPGADTQYF
TRBV9	CASGRGGGNQPQHF
TRBV6-5	CASSFYSLRPGWRDYGYTF
TRBV12-3/TRBV12-4	CASSLGGGYNEQFF
TRBV6-2/TRBV6-3	CASSKRGANDYEQYF
TRBV5-4	CASSSLVGGQETQYF
TRBV25-1	CASSDSGTANTGELFF
TRBV4-3	CASSQGTGNPYEQYF
TRBV7-9	CASSSGRNYGYTF
TRBV7-2	CASGLVSQETQYF
TRBV7-3	CASSINGGQGYYEQYF
TRBV6-2/TRBV6-3	CASSYEVGRWAFF
TRBV15	CATSRDRVSTDTQYF
TRBV7-2	CASARPGGQETQYF
TRBV9	CASSVSASGVIADTQYF
TRBV3-1	CASSRRLAEETQYF
TRBV7-3	CASSLGTGNIQYF
TRBV7-2	CASSLEFTNNSPLHF
TRBV12-3/TRBV12-4	CASSPLGSGGALGEQFF
TRBV24-1	CATSLENYGYTF